This entry lists 27 T cell receptor beta chains sequenced from one sample in a study of T cells after posttransplantation cyclophosphamide. The assay was immunoSEQ multiplex PCR, and TCRdb's table has in-frame clones only and misses some. The repertoire consists of over 30,000 clones, none detected only once. The sequencing sample was made of PBMCs. All receptors derive from a girl between 10 and 17 years old in good health, CMV-negative, and a related stem cell transplant donor.

This clone was seen a handful of times. The chain links TRBV6-6 to TRBJ1-1; the D is unclear. The germline CDR1 and CDR2 sequences are MNHNY and SVGAGI (reference sequence). Trimming pared 5 bases from V and 7 bases from J, leaving 17 bases between. This CDR3 is built from 14 residues. In nucleotides, the CDR3 is TGTGCCAGCAGTCAGGAAATGGGCCCATATGAAGCTTTCTTT. This translates into CASSQEMGPYEAFF.

In its sample, this clone was seen many times. The chain is built from TRBV5-4 and TRBJ2-6, with a tentative D call TRBD2 (5 bases). V was shortened by 2 bases and J by 0 bases, with 12 bases between the two germline ends. The germline CDR1 and CDR2 sequences are SGHNT and YYREEE (reference sequence). The CDR3 has 17 amino acids. The CDR3 loop is CASSFNRDSSGANVLTF. The CDR3 DNA is TGTGCCAGCAGCTTTAATCGGGATTCCTCTGGGGCCAACGTCCTGACTTTC.

In its sample, this clone was seen many times. The chain joins TRBV5-6 to TRBJ1-5; D possibly corresponds to TRBD1 (6 bases). Germline loops: CDR1 SGHDT, CDR2 YYEEEE. V was trimmed by 2 bases and J by 3 bases, leaving 9 bases between them. The CDR3 runs to 14 residues. The CDR3 loop is CASSFRGFNQPQHF. CDR3 DNA sequence: TGTGCCAGCAGCTTCAGGGGCTTCAATCAGCCCCAGCATTTT.

CDR3 sequence: CASSLTGHPYNEQFF. CDR3 nucleotide sequence: TGTGCCAGCAGCTTAACGGGACACCCTTACAATGAGCAGTTCTTC. The rearrangement joins TRBV7-2 to TRBJ2-1; maybe TRBD1 (6 bases). The CDR3 is 15 amino acids. Per the germline V gene, CDR1 is SGHTA and CDR2 is FQGNSA. V was trimmed by 2 bases and J by 4 bases, leaving 12 bases between them.

In this sample, this clone turned up a few times. V usage is TRBV7-2 and J usage is TRBJ2-6; 8 bases fit TRBD2. CDR1 is SGHTA, CDR2 FQGNSA, per germline. This CDR3 is built from 17 residues. V was pared by 5 bases and J by 2 bases, with 8 bases of the junction left unmatched. The CDR3 protein is CASSTAGTRAGANVLTF. The CDR3 nucleotides are TGTGCCAGCAGCACCGCCGGGACTAGAGCTGGGGCCAACGTCCTGACTTTC.

Many counts were recorded for this clone. The rearrangement links TRBV7-3 to TRBJ1-3, with D possibly being TRBD1 (6 bases). V lost 8 bases and J 0 bases, leaving 23 bases between the germline ends. Germline loops: CDR1 SGHTA, CDR2 FQGTGA. The CDR3 is 18 amino acids. The CDR3 loop is CASAHDILDSVSGNTIYF. In nucleotides, the CDR3 is TGTGCCAGCGCGCATGATATCCTGGACAGCGTCTCTGGAAACACCATATATTTT.

This clone appeared many times. The rearrangement uses TRBV7-9 and TRBJ1-2; maybe TRBD1 (5 bases). Germline lookup yields CDR1 SEHNR and CDR2 FQNEAQ (reference sequence). Trimming stripped 2 bases from V and 2 bases from J, with 9 bases between. This CDR3 spans 14 amino acids. CDR3: CASSLKGPNYGYTF. In nucleotides, the CDR3 is TGTGCCAGCAGCTTAAAGGGGCCAAACTATGGCTACACCTTC.

The table lists this clone with a few counts. V and J are TRBV25-1 and TRBJ2-5; D unclear. Gene TRBJ2-7 matches the end of the DNA better, so the J call may be wrong. Germline V lookup: CDR1 MGHDK, CDR2 SYGVNS. This CDR3 region has 10 residues. This chain's CDR3 is CASSDSEQYF. CDR3 sequence (DNA): TGTGCCAGCAGTGACAGCGAGCAGTACTTC.

This clone turned up a few times. V is TRBV9 and J is TRBJ2-1; 9 bases map to TRBD2. Germline V gives CDR1 SGDLS, CDR2 YYNGEE. V dropped 4 bases and J dropped 5; count of bases not matched to a gene: 10. The CDR3 loop spans 16 amino acids. The CDR3 here is CASSTGLAGPDNEQFF. The CDR3 DNA reads TGTGCCAGCAGCACTGGCCTAGCGGGGCCGGACAATGAGCAGTTCTTC.

This clone was detected only a few times. The chain uses TRBV30 and TRBJ1-2; TRBD1 aligns across 7 bases. With 4 bases clipped from V and 4 bases from J, the junction kept 6 bases outside the gene matches. This CDR3 spans 13 amino acids. Germline V lookup: CDR1 GTSNPN, CDR2 SVGIG (reference sequence). The CDR3 coding sequence is TGTGCCTGGACACAGGGGTTAGGCTATGGCTACACCTTC. This translates into CAWTQGLGYGYTF.

This clone was observed a few times. The V gene is TRBV7-2, the J gene TRBJ2-3; maybe TRBD1 (5 bases). This CDR3 contains 16 residues. The V gene's germline CDR1 is SGHTA and CDR2 FQGNSA. V was shortened by 2 bases and J by 0 bases, with 12 bases between the two germline ends. The CDR3 DNA is TGTGCCAGCAGCTTAAGGGGCCTACCTAGCACAGATACGCAGTATTTT. Translating gives CASSLRGLPSTDTQYF.

This clone appeared many times. The gene calls are TRBV4-1 and TRBJ2-1; tentatively, D is TRBD2 (5 bases). V dropped 1 base and J dropped 6 bases, with 13 bases sitting between them. The V gene's germline CDR1 is MGHRA and CDR2 YSYEKL. CDR3 length: 15 residues. CDR3 protein: CASSQGRVGSNEQFF. CDR3 DNA sequence: TGCGCCAGCAGCCAAGGACGCGTGGGGAGCAATGAGCAGTTCTTC.

This clone came up many times. The genes are TRBV5-1 and TRBJ2-7; TRBD1 is a possible D gene (5 bases). Germline V lookup: CDR1 SGHRS, CDR2 YFSETQ. This CDR3 comprises 13 residues. Trimming took 6 bases from V and 7 from J, leaving 17 bases between them. CDR3 DNA: TGCGCCAGCAACCAGGACACGATGGGAGAGCAGTACTTC. Protein sequence: CASNQDTMGEQYF.

This clone was found a few times. The V call is TRBV5-1, the J call TRBJ1-2, with 8 bases identical to TRBD1. The junction had 4 bases not matched to a gene; V was cut back by 0 bases and J by 0 bases. This CDR3 is built from 16 residues. Germline V gene lookup returns CDR1 SGHRS and CDR2 YFSETQ. The CDR3 DNA reads as TGCGCCAGCAGCTTGGACAGGGGGGGCCCTAACTATGGCTACACCTTC. Protein product: CASSLDRGGPNYGYTF.

V and J are TRBV28 and TRBJ2-7; TRBD1 is a possible D gene (5 bases). The CDR3 contains 15 residues. CDR1 and CDR2 (germline): MDHEN, SYDVKM. V was pared by 4 bases and J by 6 bases, with 19 bases between. The CDR3 DNA follows: TGTGCCAGCAGTTCCCGGTCGACAGTCCTCTTCGAGCAGTACTTC. Amino acids: CASSSRSTVLFEQYF.

This clone was seen repeatedly, ten times or more. This sequence joins TRBV18 and TRBJ2-2, with 8 bases aligning to TRBD2. The J segment lost 0 bases and the V segment lost 2 bases, leaving 11 bases of the junction unmatched. The CDR3 runs to 19 residues. Germline V CDR1 and CDR2: KGHSH, LQKENI. The CDR3: CASSPSVAGKFANTGELFF. CDR3 coding DNA: TGTGCCAGCTCACCATCGGTAGCGGGGAAGTTCGCGAACACCGGGGAGCTGTTTTTT.

This clone was recorded at least ten times. The chain uses TRBV5-4 and TRBJ1-1, with D maybe TRBD1 (6 bases). Trimming took off 0 bases at V and 6 bases at J, with 12 bases between the two ends. This CDR3 comprises 14 residues. Germline assignment: CDR1 SGHNT and CDR2 YYREEE (reference sequence). CDR3 in DNA: TGTGCCAGCAGCTTGGACAGGGAGAGCCCTGAAGCTTTCTTT. This encodes CASSLDRESPEAFF.

This clone was recorded many times. The V call is TRBV2, the J call TRBJ1-1; tentative D call: TRBD1 (6 bases). CDR3 length: 16 residues. V was trimmed by 2 bases and J by 7 bases, leaving 20 bases between them. Germline lookup yields CDR1 SNHLY and CDR2 FYNNEI. CDR3 loop: CASSEIWGRGRFEAFF. CDR3 DNA: TGTGCCAGCAGTGAAATTTGGGGCAGGGGTAGGTTTGAAGCTTTCTTT.

This clone was seen at least ten times. The chain has TRBV5-1 and TRBJ1-2; the match to TRBD1 covers 8 bases. Germline V gives CDR1 SGHRS, CDR2 YFSETQ. This CDR3 has 14 residues. V gave up 2 bases and J gave up 5 bases; unmatched junction bases: 5. The CDR3 DNA is TGCGCCAGCAGCTTCGGACAGGGAGTTTATGGCTACACCTTC. It is translated as CASSFGQGVYGYTF.

This clone was observed at least ten times. The genes are TRBV19 and TRBJ1-4; D might be TRBD1 (5 bases). This CDR3 contains 13 residues. The V and J ends lost 4 bases and 6 bases respectively, with 9 bases between them. The germline V gene encodes CDR1 LNHDA and CDR2 SQIVND (reference sequence). CDR3 nucleotide sequence: TGTGCCAGTAGTAAAGGACACCATGAAAAACTGTTTTTT. This gives the protein CASSKGHHEKLFF.

The sample holds many counts of this clone. The CDR3 coding sequence is TGTGCCAGCAGCTTGGACAGGGGGGGATCCACTGAAGCTTTCTTT. Translation: CASSLDRGGSTEAFF. The V call is TRBV5-5, the J call TRBJ1-1, with TRBD1 matching over 8 bases. This CDR3 region has 15 residues. Germline CDR1 reads SGHKS; CDR2 reads YYEKEE (reference sequence). V gave up 0 bases and J gave up 4 bases; unmatched junction bases: 5. Combining the CDR3 with reference TRBV5-5 and TRBJ1-1 gives the whole variable domain DAGVTQSPTHLIKTRGQQVTLRCSPISGHKSVSWYQQVLGQGPQFIFQYYEKEERGRGNFPDRFSARQFPNYSSELNVNALLLGDSALYLCASSLDRGGSTEAFFGQGTRLTVV.

The rearrangement links TRBV6-6 to TRBJ2-7, with 8 bases identical to TRBD2. The J segment lost 3 bases and the V segment lost 5 bases, leaving 3 bases of the junction unmatched. This CDR3 is 13 amino acids long. CDR1 MNHNY and CDR2 SVGAGI come from the germline V gene (reference sequence). The CDR3 region has the DNA TGTGCCAGCAGTCTAACTAGCGGCTACGAGCAGTACTTC. It codes for CASSLTSGYEQYF.

This clone occurred many times. The chain uses TRBV6-6 and TRBJ2-3; tentatively, D is TRBD1 (5 bases). Germline CDR1 MNHNY, CDR2 SVGAGI (reference sequence). CDR3 length: 15 residues. Trimming pared 6 bases from V and 5 bases from J, leaving 18 bases between. The chain's CDR3 is CASRGLGSTVDTQYF. The DNA for the CDR3 is TGTGCCAGCAGGGGGCTGGGCAGTACGGTAGATACGCAGTATTTT.

The genes are TRBV27 and TRBJ1-2, with 12 positions matching TRBD1. The CDR3 is made up of 17 amino acids. Germline values: CDR1 MNHEY, CDR2 SMNVEV (reference sequence). V lost 5 bases, J lost 4 bases, and 11 bases stayed unmatched. CDR3 sequence: CASSPGTGGALLYGYTF. In DNA form, the CDR3 reads TGTGCCAGCAGTCCAGGGACAGGGGGCGCCCTGCTCTATGGCTACACCTTC.

CDR3 in amino acids: CATSRDRAGGRETQYF. CDR3 in DNA: TGTGCCACCAGCAGGGACCGCGCGGGGGGGCGGGAGACCCAGTACTTC. This sequence joins TRBV15 and TRBJ2-5, with TRBD2 matching 9 bases. Looked up from germline, CDR1 is LNHNV and CDR2 is YYDKDF (reference sequence). The CDR3 is made up of 16 amino acids. Trimming cost V 3 bases and J 5 bases; bases outside gene matches: 10.

The rearrangement uses TRBV7-2 and TRBJ2-3; D gene uncertain. The V end lost 1 base, the J end lost 4 bases, and 9 bases lay between the germline ends. CDR1 is SGHTA, CDR2 FQGNSA, per germline. CDR3 length: 14 residues. The chain's CDR3 is CASSLVQASDTQYF. CDR3 coding DNA: TGTGCCAGCAGCTTAGTCCAGGCTTCAGATACGCAGTATTTT.

This clone appeared many times. The chain recombines TRBV27 with TRBJ2-6, with 7 bases matching TRBD2. Germline loops: CDR1 MNHEY, CDR2 SMNVEV (reference sequence). The CDR3 covers 14 residues. The V segment lost 10 bases and the J segment 1 base; nucleotides outside the gene matches: 4. The CDR3 DNA reads as TGTGCCACCTGGGGAGGGTCTGGGGCCAACGTCCTGACTTTC. It codes for CATWGGSGANVLTF. Together with reference TRBV27 and TRBJ2-6, the CDR3 gives the full variable domain: EAQVTQNPRYLITVTGKKLTVTCSQNMNHEYMSWYRQDPGLGLRQIYYSMNVEVTDKGDVPEGYKVSRKEKRNFPLILESPSPNQTSLYFCATWGGSGANVLTFGAGSRLTVL.